This T cell receptor beta chain was profiled in a study of blood T cell repertoires in COVID-19. Recruits, aged roughly 18 to 89 years, lived in 24 US areas. Cohorts were determined from participant-reported clinical history. A case of COVID-19 had been met by exposed participants within 2 weeks before study entry. Authors' methods: Using reference gene primer amplification, nucleated cell counts were estimated. Produced via immunoSEQ multiplex PCR; TCRdb's table is partial and in-frame only. V, J and clone size derive from that table, while D and trimming were established from the DNA sequence. The sample holds around 250,000 clones, about 87% seen once. Germline V gene data show CDR1 as KGHDR and CDR2 as SFDVKD. Trimming stripped 5 bases from V and 1 base from J, with 7 bases between. This CDR3 spans 13 amino acids.

J is TRBJ1-2 and V is TRBV24-1; TRBD1 is a possible D gene (5 bases). Specimen: PBMCs or T cells enriched from blood (not recorded which). This receptor was identified in a middle-aged woman who had been exposed to COVID-19. The CDR3 loop is CATSAGLNYGYTF. In nucleotides, the CDR3 is TGTGCCACCAGTGCGGGACTTAACTATGGCTACACCTTC.